This entry is about one TCR beta chain. Which antigen it targets is not known. Base qualities are not provided; no much larger clone lies one nucleotide away. The data derive from a study of cytomegalovirus exposure and HLA in healthy donors (dated by TCRdb to between 2016 and 2019). Regarding the study in general: An earlier analysis of approximately 600 of the donors reported roughly 270 Gb of sequence data and some 120 million unique TCR beta sequences from 150 million to 200 million T cells. The T cell repertoires of roughly 660 subjects were profiled by immunosequencing and related to cytomegalovirus serostatus. The study aimed to test whether cataloging public T cell receptors could reveal signatures of past pathogen exposure. Both class I and class II loci were covered by HLA typing, at four-digit resolution. A later analysis re-examined previously published TCR beta repertoires from several hundred donors and added high-resolution HLA genotyping to investigate patterns of TCR occurrence. A separate validation cohort of approximately 120 different subjects was used in addition to the roughly 670-subject first cohort. The later analysis used no new phenotypic data to find candidate immune exposures, relying instead on TCR beta sequences and their occurrence across donors. Every discovery cohort repertoire had been produced on one sequencing platform. Across 300 to 400 genotyped donors of the cohort, an average of roughly 200,000 unique TCR beta nucleotide sequences per donor were sequenced, and around 19% of those sequences were non-productive. The study combined high-throughput TCR immunosequencing, statistical association of individual TCRs with disease status, and machine learning to predict cytomegalovirus infection status. A handful of DR-DQ haplotypes were handled as single units for association and clustering because linkage in the cohort was strong. An earlier analysis of nearly 600 of the donors applied high-throughput TCR beta sequencing to assess whether each TCR beta V gene segment acted as functional or pseudogenic. Among the roughly 430 genotyped donors, 81% belonged to the genetic ancestry cluster associated with self-reported Caucasian donors. About 280 gigabases of sequencing data and around 80 million unique TCR sequences made up an early release that covered over 550 HLA-typed donors. Donor age, sex, ethnicity and CMV serostatus were compiled alongside the repertoire data. Genome-wide SNP genotypes for about 55% of the roughly 670 donors were used in a later genetic analysis, which treated that subset as a discovery cohort. The number of donors typed differed by locus, with roughly 629-640 for A, B, C, DRB1 and DQB1, more than 500 for DQA1, some 570 for DPA1, and around 450 for DPB1.

The CDR3 runs 15 amino acids, cysteine and phenylalanine included. Of all the DNA, just the CDR3 is kept, 45 bases in frame from base 1. V and J are truncated by 6 bases and 0 bases respectively, leaving an intervening sequence of 14 bases. The germline V gene supplies CDR1 SNHLY and CDR2 FYNNEI. In total, around 600 healthy bone marrow donors made up the cohort. Cohort members were all nominally healthy when sampled, although unrecorded immune exposures were likely present. The donor tested CMV seronegative, placing the donor among the 350 or so seronegative members of the cohort. A peripheral blood sample was collected from each donor, and TCR beta sequencing was performed on peripheral blood mononuclear cells. The Qiagen DNeasy Blood Extraction Kit was used to extract genomic DNA from the blood cell samples. Points the paper makes about the study in general: An association between a missense DCLRE1C variant and V-gene and J-gene trimming of TCR beta chains was found in a later genetic analysis and replicated in an independent cohort. Roughly uniform sequencing depth across donors was assumed in presence/absence analyses, although this assumption may not hold. Strong co-occurrence of HLA alleles, especially DR and DQ, made assigning TCR associations to individual alleles difficult. Only TCR beta chains were sequenced in this cohort, and the absence of alpha or paired-chain data limited detectable features. A few of the identified cytomegalovirus-associated TCR beta chains were confirmed in vitro to be specific for cytomegalovirus antigens. The only immune exposure information available for the cohort was CMV serostatus. Some IMGT-functional V segments, including TRBV6-2 and TRBV6-3, could not be told apart with the 87-base-pair reads, so those segments were excluded. A further reported finding was that TCR beta sequences accurately predicted the HLA-A and HLA-B alleles for most subjects in the first cohort. Linkage disequilibrium might explain the correlated functional status among segregating V segments, but an unknown experimental factor could not be excluded. The sequencing pipeline was judged likely to have produced a cluster of highly shared sequence variants as a technical artifact. In a later analysis, several top co-occurrence clusters were reported to appear linked to parvovirus B19, influenza, CMV and Epstein-Barr virus. It was suggested by the authors that the approach could potentially be generalized to other disease states and immunological phenotypes. A total of 150 or so TCR beta chains were listed by the study as associated with cytomegalovirus. A later analysis found that TCR association rates varied across HLA loci, with DRB1 alleles showing the most associated TCRs and HLA-C alleles the fewest. Because some donors lacked HLA typing at each locus, the association tests relied only on the typed subset. In both the original and validation cohorts, the classifier was reported to diagnose cytomegalovirus status with high specificity and sensitivity. While some public TCRs were present in many individuals, most TCR sequences turned up only very rarely across donors. At a false discovery rate of 0.05, a later analysis linked around 15,000 TCR beta sequences to specific HLA alleles. Compared with equally common non-associated chains, HLA-associated TCR beta chains in a later analysis were more clonally expanded and had lower generation probabilities. Approximately 18 rarely observed V segments, including chromosome 9 orphons, were excluded from the earlier analysis of just under 600 of the donors because counts were too low. Compared with the 666-donor mean, donors in an Asian-associated ancestry cluster had fewer N-insertions in productive TCRs, according to a later genetic analysis. An earlier analysis of several hundred of the donors showed that most TCR beta V segments appeared in productive rearrangements either about 87% or about 30% of the time, which broadly matched IMGT annotations. In a later analysis, most CMV-associated TCR beta chains were found to appear HLA-restricted, with HLA associations seemingly driven largely by CMV exposure.

Library preparation employed the immunoSEQ multiplex PCR assay. For the multiplex PCR, a mixture combining 60 forward primers for TCR Vbeta segments and 13 reverse primers for TCR Jbeta segments was used. The CDR3 region of rearranged TCR beta genes was amplified from genomic DNA by a multiplex PCR assay. The amplified TCR beta libraries were sequenced on the Illumina HiSeq System as 87-base-pair reads. The original methods were these. Across the 700 or so repertoires, a later analysis counted tens of millions of unique TCR beta chains, roughly 11 million of which were shared by at least two donors. To remove PCR and sequencing errors, raw reads were error-corrected and collapsed into unique sequences using a nearest-neighbor algorithm that merged closely related sequences. V, D and J gene segments were assigned by aligning CDR3 sequences to IMGT reference sequences. For a sequence to be retained, a match of at least six nucleotides was required to both a V gene segment and a J gene segment. A rearrangement was called productive if the CDR3 had no stop codons and remained in frame with V and J, and every other rearrangement was called non-productive. CDR3 was defined according to IMGT convention as the region running from the second conserved V-encoded cysteine to the conserved J-encoded phenylalanine. The earlier analysis of about 500 of the donors excluded sequences that lacked an unambiguous match to a single V gene segment. In an earlier analysis of around 590 of the donors, a V segment was called functional when productive rearrangements were above 56.7%, and segregating when the standard deviation between donors exceeded 5%. A statistical classification framework was developed to diagnose cytomegalovirus status using the catalog of TCR beta chain sequences. In a later analysis, TCR nucleotide sequences were compared against IMGT/GENE-DB human TR gene sequences so that V and J genes could be assigned. In a later analysis, CDR3 sequences and most-parsimonious VDJ recombination scenarios were assigned using the TCRdist pipeline. In a later analysis, each TCR beta chain was defined by its CDR3 amino acid sequence together with its V-gene family, and reads lacking a unique V-gene family were excluded. A later analysis removed 592 highly shared, low-generation-probability nucleotide sequences to deal with suspected cross-contamination and a sequencing artifact. In a later analysis, a clonal expansion index was calculated for each public chain from normalized within-repertoire ranks of inferred template counts. Generation probabilities in a later analysis came from a VDJ recombination model fitted to out-of-frame rearrangements, and those results were checked against IGoR. A later analysis scored TCR-TCR, TCR-HLA and TCR-CMV co-occurrence with hypergeometric tests, applying a repertoire-size bias correction to TCR pairs. In a later analysis, false discovery rates were estimated by permuting HLA or CMV assignments 20 times. A later analysis grouped co-occurring TCRs with DBSCAN, adding TCRdist sequence similarity when clustering within HLA-allele-positive subsets. For co-occurrence clustering, repertoires with fewer than 30,000 or more than 120,000 public chains were excluded, along with 4 to 6 repertoires with anomalous nucleotide sharing. TCRdb re-hosts the immuneACCESS table, in-frame sequences only. Its copies lack some clones; in the studies checked, an unresolved V gene accounts for under half of them, and the cause for the rest is not known. V, J and clone size were drawn from that table, and D and trimming were deduced from the DNA. A total of a few hundred thousand clones appear in this sample, more than 85% of them only once. Less than 1.2% of the sample rests with the top ten.

Sequencing was done on a sample of PBMCs. The sequence was collected from a young woman in good health and CMV-seronegative. The chain employs TRBV2 and TRBJ1-2; no D segment can be confidently identified. The nucleotides are TGTGCCAGCAGGCTTACCTCCGTAGCTAACTATGGCTACACCTTC. Its amino acids are CASRLTSVANYGYTF.